This T cell receptor (beta chain) was retrieved from a study of blood T cell repertoires in COVID-19. Overall study context: Acute and convalescent COVID-19 specimens originated in the United States, Italy and Spain.

As originally analysed: Scientists estimated how many nucleated cells there were by amplifying reference gene primers. The data were produced by immunoSEQ multiplex PCR, yet TCRdb's version contains in-frame clones alone and is incomplete. The V and J calls and the clone size are those of that table, but D and trimming were determined from the DNA. The table includes roughly 360,000 clones, over 75% detected once. The V end lost 0 bases, the J end lost 4 bases, and 12 bases lay between the germline ends. CDR1 and CDR2 from the germline V gene are SGDLS and YYNGEE. This CDR3 comprises 15 residues. The rearrangement uses TRBV9 and TRBJ2-3; D might be TRBD2 (5 bases). Sequenced: PBMCs or T cells enriched from blood (not recorded which). The receptor was derived from a woman aged 30 to 39 with acute COVID-19. The CDR3 sequence is CASSVDAFGADTQYF. The DNA for the CDR3 is TGTGCCAGCAGCGTAGACGCCTTCGGGGCAGATACGCAGTATTTT.